This TCR beta chain stems from a study of OX40 agonist ivuxolimab in advanced cancers. Study-wide background: Eligibility admitted prior anti-PD-1, anti-PD-L1 or anti-CTLA-4 therapy; about 42% had some. Notes on the study in general: The CD4+ and CD8+ T cells in the blood had expanded clonally by week 6 at 0.1 to 3.0 mg/kg. Clonal expansion in partial responders at 0.1-3.0 mg/kg ranked among the lowest.

The CDR3 runs 13 residues. Trimming cost V 2 bases and J 0 bases, with 5 bases left between them. Germline V lookup: CDR1 GTSNPN, CDR2 SVGIG (reference sequence). Sequenced by immunoSEQ multiplex PCR; TCRdb stores in-frame clones only, minus some. Altogether 70,000 or so clones are present, about 89% being singletons, with the ten largest covering under 0.85%. As regards this clone: Its antigen is undetermined.

Sample: CD4+ or CD8+ T cells sorted from blood, taken in a trial of the OX40 agonist ivuxolimab. The genes are TRBV30 and TRBJ1-3; D unresolved. This TCR came from an adult with an advanced solid tumor such as melanoma, head and neck, liver or kidney cancer. CDR3 sequence: CAWSFNSGNTIYF. DNA for the CDR3: TGTGCCTGGAGTTTCAACTCTGGAAACACCATATATTTT.